There are a few counts of the clone carrying this T cell receptor (beta chain). In patients chosen for sequencing, flow cytometry had shown CD8+CD57+ cell expansion. Trimming cost V 8 bases and J 9 bases, with 19 bases left between them. Germline V CDR1 and CDR2: MNHNS, SASEGT. The CDR3 has 13 amino acids. The data belong to a study of CD8+CD57+ T cells in acquired aplastic anemia. TCR beta VDJ and CDR3 profiles were obtained from a genomic DNA template. TCRdb redid the calling of the reads with MiXCR, one entry per CDR3 protein. The sample includes 450,000 to 550,000 distinct CDR3 sequences, around a third seen only once; the top ten take around 0.82%.

This chain links TRBV6-1 with TRBJ1-1, with D perhaps matching TRBD1 (6 bases). The TCR comes from a human donor with aplastic anemia. Sequencing was performed on sorted CD4+, CD8+, or CD8+CD57+ T cells (not recorded which) from PBMCs. The CDR3 loop is CASAPGVQTKAFF. DNA of the CDR3: TGTGCCAGCGCACCAGGGGTGCAGACAAAAGCTTTCTTT.